The clone carrying this T cell receptor beta chain was counted only a few times. Time point defined: newly diagnosed GD, antithyroid drugs for less than 3 months. PBMC-derived RNA was used for the TCR library. American Thyroid Association guidelines defined how Graves' disease was diagnosed. The V gene end was trimmed by 11 bases and the J gene end by 3 bases; junction bases not matched to a gene: 6. The CDR3 covers 13 residues. Germline CDR1 and CDR2: MNHNS and SASEGT. The sample belongs to a study of regulatory T cells in long-lasting Graves disease. Background on the study: Newly diagnosed Graves' patients took antithyroid drugs under 3 months.

HTBI primers from iRepertoire and Arm-PCR of CDR3 regions yielded the TCR beta libraries. TCRdb re-analysed the multiplex PCR reads in MiXCR, keeping a single row per CDR3 protein. The table shows approximately 400,000 distinct CDR3 sequences, with about 15% occurring only once. The data were also submitted as part of a second study, on T cells in Graves' hyperthyroidism and ophthalmopathy. From that paper: Any patient presenting with uncontrolled infection, other autoimmune disease, pregnancy or lactation was left out. Carried out on the TCR CDR3, a first-round RT-PCR used the HTBI primer set.

This receptor was obtained from a woman younger than 45 with Graves disease. Sequenced material: peripheral blood mononuclear cells (PBMCs), taken at new diagnosis, from a patient treated with antithyroid drugs. The rearrangement links TRBV6-1 to TRBJ2-7, with 11 positions matching TRBD2. The CDR3: CAAGTSGLYEQYF. The CDR3 nucleotides read TGTGCCGCCGGGACTAGCGGTCTCTACGAGCAGTACTTC.